This TCR beta chain was captured by sequencing in a study of brain T cells in children with intractable seizures (dated by TCRdb to the early 2020s). Regarding the research as a whole: A NanoString immunology panel was first used to screen resected brain tissue from about 53 pediatric epilepsy surgery cases for immune gene transcripts. About 70% of the 12 selected surgery cases also had pre-surgery blood sequenced, which left four cases with brain tissue only. Results the study describes overall, beyond this receptor: Because pre- and post-surgery blood were sequenced to different depths, clones absent from the pre-surgery sample may reflect undersampling. The patients' HCMV serostatus was not known, and viral specificity was inferred solely from CDR3 sequence similarity.

TCR beta chain sequences were generated from genomic DNA using the immunoSEQ assay. From the authors' description of their analysis: Any CDR3 sequence that did not begin with the conserved framework cysteine at position 104 was removed by hand. To get clonality, the normalized Shannon's Diversity Index was subtracted from one, giving values from 0 (maximal diversity) to 1 (oligoclonal). To check whether a given CDR3 had different frequencies in two samples, for example brain versus blood, chi-squared comparison-of-proportions tests were used. Public clonotypes were found by searching immuneACCESS, and the VDJdb browser was used to assess similarity to known antiviral clonotypes. TCRdb stores this immuneACCESS table with in-frame sequences only. Part of the clones is absent; in the studies checked, under half of the shortfall reflects unresolved V genes, and no reason is known for the rest. V and J calls and clone size follow that table, whereas D and trimming were derived from the DNA. Present in this sample are around 44,000 clones, 75% to 95% of which were seen just once. The ten largest account for roughly 6.5% of the sample.

In regard to this clone: Its recognized antigen is unknown. Per-base qualities were not stored, and no clone one base away is much larger.

The CDR3 spans 16 residues, from the cysteine through the phenylalanine. This entry keeps only the CDR3 DNA: 48 bases, framed from base 1. The germline V gene provides CDR1 SNHLY and CDR2 FYNNEI. V drops 7 bases and J drops 6 bases, leaving 24 bases in between. Sample time point, as interpreted from the label and publication: resected brain tissue, or blood drawn just prior to surgery. The surgery cases showing the highest brain T cell transcript signatures were chosen for TCR beta chain sequencing of brain tissue and, when available, of blood. Patients had been treated with at least one anti-epileptic drug before surgery. The TCR-sequenced patients were children whose drug-resistant epilepsy was caused by tuberous sclerosis complex, focal cortical dysplasia, Rasmussen encephalitis or hemimegalencephaly. Bulk genomic DNA was extracted from unsorted brain tissue and whole blood with the Monarch genomic DNA purification kit.

The chain was built from TRBV2 and TRBJ1-1; no D gene is confidently identified. The receptor comes from a girl aged 2 to 9 with tuberous sclerosis and intractable seizures. The sample consisted of peripheral blood, taken at surgery. The CDR3 region: CASKETPHRAPPEAFF. The sequenced DNA is TGTGCCAGCAAGGAAACGCCACACCGGGCCCCCCCTGAAGCTTTCTTT.